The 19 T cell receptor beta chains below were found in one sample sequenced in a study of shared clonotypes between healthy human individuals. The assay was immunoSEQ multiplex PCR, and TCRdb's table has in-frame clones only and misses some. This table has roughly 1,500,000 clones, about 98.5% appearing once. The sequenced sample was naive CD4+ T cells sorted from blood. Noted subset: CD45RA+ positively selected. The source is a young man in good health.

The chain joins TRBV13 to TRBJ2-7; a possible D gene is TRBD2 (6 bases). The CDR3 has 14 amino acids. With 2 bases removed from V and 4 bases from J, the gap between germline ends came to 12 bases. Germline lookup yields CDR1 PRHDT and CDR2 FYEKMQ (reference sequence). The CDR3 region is CASSLPGTEYEQYF. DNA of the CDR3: TGTGCCAGCAGCTTACCCGGGACTGAATACGAGCAGTACTTC.

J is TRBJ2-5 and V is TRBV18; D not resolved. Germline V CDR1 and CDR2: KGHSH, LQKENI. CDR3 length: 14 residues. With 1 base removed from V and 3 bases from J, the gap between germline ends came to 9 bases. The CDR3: CASSPRLLKETQYF. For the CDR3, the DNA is TGTGCCAGCTCACCACGATTACTCAAAGAGACCCAGTACTTC. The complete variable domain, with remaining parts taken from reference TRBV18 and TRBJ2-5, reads NAGVMQNPRHLVRRRGQEARLRCSPMKGHSHVYWYRQLPEEGLKFMVYLQKENIIDESGMPKERFSAEFPKEGPSILRIQQVVRGDSAAYFCASSPRLLKETQYFGPGTRLLVL.

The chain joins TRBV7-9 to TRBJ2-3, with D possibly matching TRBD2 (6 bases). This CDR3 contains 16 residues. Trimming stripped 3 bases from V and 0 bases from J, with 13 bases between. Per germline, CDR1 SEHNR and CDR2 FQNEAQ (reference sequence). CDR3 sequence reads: CASSFSGLLSTDTQYF. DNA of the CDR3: TGTGCCAGCAGCTTCTCGGGACTCTTGAGCACAGATACGCAGTATTTT.

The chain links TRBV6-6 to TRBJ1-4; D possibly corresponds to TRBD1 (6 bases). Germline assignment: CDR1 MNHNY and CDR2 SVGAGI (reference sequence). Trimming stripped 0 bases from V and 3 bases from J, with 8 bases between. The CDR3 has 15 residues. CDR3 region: CASSYSQGSNEKLFF. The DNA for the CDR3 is TGTGCCAGCAGTTACTCACAGGGCTCTAATGAAAAACTGTTTTTT.

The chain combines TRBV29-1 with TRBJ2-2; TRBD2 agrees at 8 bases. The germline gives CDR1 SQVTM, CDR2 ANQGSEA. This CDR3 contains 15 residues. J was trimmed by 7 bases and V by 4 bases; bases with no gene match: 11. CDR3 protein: CSVGAASGRDGELFF. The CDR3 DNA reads TGCAGCGTTGGGGCCGCTAGCGGGCGGGACGGGGAGCTGTTTTTT.

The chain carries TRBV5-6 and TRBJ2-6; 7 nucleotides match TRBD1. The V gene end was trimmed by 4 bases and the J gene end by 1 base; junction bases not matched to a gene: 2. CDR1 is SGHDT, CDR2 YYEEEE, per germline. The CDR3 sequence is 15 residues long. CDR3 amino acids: CASSPTGSGANVLTF. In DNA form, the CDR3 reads TGTGCCAGCAGCCCGACAGGGTCTGGGGCCAACGTCCTGACTTTC.

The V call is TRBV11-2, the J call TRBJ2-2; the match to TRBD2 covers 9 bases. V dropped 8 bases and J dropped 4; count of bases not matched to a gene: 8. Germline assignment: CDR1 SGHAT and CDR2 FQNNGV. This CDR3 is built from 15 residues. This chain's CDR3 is CASRPWREGTGELFF. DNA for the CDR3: TGTGCCAGCCGTCCGTGGCGGGAGGGCACCGGGGAGCTGTTTTTT.

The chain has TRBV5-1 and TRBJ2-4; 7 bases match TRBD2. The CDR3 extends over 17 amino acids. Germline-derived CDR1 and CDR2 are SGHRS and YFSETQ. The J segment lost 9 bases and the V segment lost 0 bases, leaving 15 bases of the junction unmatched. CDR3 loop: CASSLEGVTSSYAIQYF. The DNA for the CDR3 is TGCGCCAGCAGCTTGGAAGGGGTGACTAGCTCTTATGCCATTCAGTACTTC.

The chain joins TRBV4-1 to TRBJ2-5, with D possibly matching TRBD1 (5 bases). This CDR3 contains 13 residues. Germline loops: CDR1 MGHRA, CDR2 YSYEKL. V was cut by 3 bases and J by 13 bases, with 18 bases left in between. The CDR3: CASSQMEGAHVYF. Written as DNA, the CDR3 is TGCGCCAGCAGCCAGATGGAAGGGGCGCATGTGTACTTC.

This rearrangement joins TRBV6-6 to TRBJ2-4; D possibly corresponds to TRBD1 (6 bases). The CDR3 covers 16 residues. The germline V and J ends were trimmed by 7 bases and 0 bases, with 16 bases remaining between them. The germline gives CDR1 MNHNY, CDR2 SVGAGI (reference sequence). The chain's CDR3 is CASKDRSGVAKNIQYF. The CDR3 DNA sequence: TGTGCCAGCAAAGATCGATCAGGGGTAGCCAAAAACATTCAGTACTTC.

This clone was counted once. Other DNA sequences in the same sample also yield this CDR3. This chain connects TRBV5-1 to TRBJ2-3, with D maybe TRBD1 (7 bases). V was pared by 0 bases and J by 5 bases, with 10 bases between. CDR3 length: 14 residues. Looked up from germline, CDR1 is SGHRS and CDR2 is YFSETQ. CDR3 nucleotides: TGCGCCAGCAGCTTGGGACAGGGAGGAGATACGCAGTATTTT. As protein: CASSLGQGGDTQYF.

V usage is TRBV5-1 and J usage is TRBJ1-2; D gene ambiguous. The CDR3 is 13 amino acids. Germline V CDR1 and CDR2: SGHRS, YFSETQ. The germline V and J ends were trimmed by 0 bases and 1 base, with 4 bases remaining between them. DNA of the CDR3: TGCGCCAGCAGCTTGGAAGTTAACTATGGCTACACCTTC. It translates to CASSLEVNYGYTF.

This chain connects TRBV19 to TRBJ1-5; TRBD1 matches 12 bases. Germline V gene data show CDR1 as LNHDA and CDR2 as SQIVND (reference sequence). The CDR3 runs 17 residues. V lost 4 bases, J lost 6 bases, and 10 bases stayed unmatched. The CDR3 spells CASSTGTGGAGSQPQHF. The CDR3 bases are TGTGCCAGTAGTACAGGGACAGGGGGCGCGGGGAGTCAGCCCCAGCATTTT.

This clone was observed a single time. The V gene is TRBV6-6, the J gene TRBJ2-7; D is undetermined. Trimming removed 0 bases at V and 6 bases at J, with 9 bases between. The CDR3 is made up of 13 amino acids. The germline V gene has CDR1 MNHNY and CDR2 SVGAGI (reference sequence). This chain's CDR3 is CASSYSGRIEQYF. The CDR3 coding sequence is TGTGCCAGCAGTTACTCCGGGCGGATCGAGCAGTACTTC.

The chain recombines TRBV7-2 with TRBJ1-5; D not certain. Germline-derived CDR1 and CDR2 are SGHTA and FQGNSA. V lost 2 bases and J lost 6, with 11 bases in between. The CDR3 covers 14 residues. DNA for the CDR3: TGTGCCAGCAGCTTATATTCAGGCAGTCAGCCCCAGCATTTT. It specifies CASSLYSGSQPQHF.

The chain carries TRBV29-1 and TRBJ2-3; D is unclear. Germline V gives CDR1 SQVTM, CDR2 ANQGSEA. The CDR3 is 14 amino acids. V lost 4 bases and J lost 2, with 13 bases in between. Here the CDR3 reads CSVAPSVFTDTQYF. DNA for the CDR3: TGCAGCGTTGCTCCCTCAGTTTTCACAGATACGCAGTATTTT.

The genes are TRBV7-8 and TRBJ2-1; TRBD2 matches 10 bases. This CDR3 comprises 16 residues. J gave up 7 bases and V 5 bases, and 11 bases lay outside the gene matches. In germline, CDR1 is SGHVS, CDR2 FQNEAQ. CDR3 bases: TGTGCCAGCAGCCCTCCCGGGCTAGCGGGAGAAAATGAGCAGTTCTTC. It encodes CASSPPGLAGENEQFF. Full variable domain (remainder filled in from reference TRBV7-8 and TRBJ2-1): GAGVSQSPRYKVAKRGQDVALRCDPISGHVSLFWYQQALGQGPEFLTYFQNEAQLDKSGLPSDRFFAERPEGSVSTLKIQRTQQEDSAVYLCASSPPGLAGENEQFFGPGTRLTVL.

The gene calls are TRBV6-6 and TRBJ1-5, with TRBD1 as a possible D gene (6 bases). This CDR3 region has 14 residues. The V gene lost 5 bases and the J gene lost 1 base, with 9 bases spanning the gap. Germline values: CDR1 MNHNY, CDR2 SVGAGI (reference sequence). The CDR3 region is CASSGDNSNQPQHF. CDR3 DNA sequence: TGTGCCAGCAGTGGGGACAACAGCAATCAGCCCCAGCATTTT.

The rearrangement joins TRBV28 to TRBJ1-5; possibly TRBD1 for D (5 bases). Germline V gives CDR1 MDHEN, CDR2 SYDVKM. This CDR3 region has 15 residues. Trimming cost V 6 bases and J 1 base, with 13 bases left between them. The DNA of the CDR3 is TGTGCCAGCAGACGTGGAGGGGAAAGCAATCAGCCCCAGCATTTT. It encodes CASRRGGESNQPQHF.